The subject of this entry is one TCR beta chain. Its target is not known. TCRdb's table, derived via immunoSEQ multiplex PCR, lists solely in-frame clones and lacks some. The table shows around 700,000 clones, with roughly 70% occurring only once. This specimen belongs to a study of shared clonotypes between healthy human individuals. Study observations and caveats: There were few donors, and this limited the genetic and exposure-history diversity represented. Estimated richness was generally greater in naive than memory subsets. Rarefaction gave evidence that sorted-subset sequencing remained incomplete despite large depth.

V was shortened by 3 bases and J by 3 bases, with 11 bases between the two germline ends. The CDR3 is made up of 14 amino acids. The sequence was obtained from a woman aged 30 to 39 in good health. The specimen sequenced was memory CD4+ T cells sorted from blood. Subset specified: CD45RA-negative fraction. The chain links TRBV23-1 to TRBJ1-1; D remains unclear. TRBV23-1 is recorded as an ORF, its role being uncertain. CDR3 protein: CASSHLYRDTEAFF. The CDR3 nucleotides are TGCGCCAGCAGTCATCTCTACAGAGACACTGAAGCTTTCTTT.